This entry concerns a single T cell receptor (beta chain). Antigen specificity is unknown. TCR beta CDR3 sequences were amplified from RNA transcripts. The TCR CDR3 was amplified in a first-round RT-PCR using the HTBI primer set. TCRdb passed the multiplex PCR reads through MiXCR, listing each CDR3 protein once. The sample consists of about 540,000 distinct CDR3 sequences, 40% to 55% of them appearing once. This sample stems from a study of T cells in Graves' hyperthyroidism and ophthalmopathy. Study results and caveats: The model predicted ophthalmopathy a median about 6.6 months before onset. Researchers report that a 13 V-J model separated ophthalmopathy from stable hyperthyroidism.

Diagnoses were established using clinical symptoms, serum thyroxine and TRAb, thyroid ultrasound and orbital computed tomography. The germline V gene has CDR1 SQVTM and CDR2 ANQGSEA. This CDR3 is 14 amino acids long. Germline trimming cut 7 bases from V and 6 bases from J; bases unmatched to any gene: 10. The specimen was peripheral blood or thyroid tissue (not recorded which). The source is a woman under 30 with Graves' hyperthyroidism. J is TRBJ1-5 and V is TRBV29-1, with 9 bases aligning to TRBD1. The CDR3 region has the DNA TGCAGCGCTAGACAGGGGGGGCTTGGTCAGCCCCAGCATTTT. Its translation: CSARQGGLGQPQHF.